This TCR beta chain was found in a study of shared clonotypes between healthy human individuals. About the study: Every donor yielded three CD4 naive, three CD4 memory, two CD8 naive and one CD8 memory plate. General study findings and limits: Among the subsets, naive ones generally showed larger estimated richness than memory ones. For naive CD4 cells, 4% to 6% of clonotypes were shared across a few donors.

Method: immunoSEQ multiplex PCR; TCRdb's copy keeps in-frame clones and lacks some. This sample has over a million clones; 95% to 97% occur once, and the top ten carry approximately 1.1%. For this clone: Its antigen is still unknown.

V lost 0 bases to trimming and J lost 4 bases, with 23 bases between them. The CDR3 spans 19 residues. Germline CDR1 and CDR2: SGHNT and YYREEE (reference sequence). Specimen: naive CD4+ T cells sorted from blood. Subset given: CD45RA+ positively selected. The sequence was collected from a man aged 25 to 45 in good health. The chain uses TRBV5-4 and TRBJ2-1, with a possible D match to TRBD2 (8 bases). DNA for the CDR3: TGTGCCAGCAGCTTGGTGGGTCGGGAGGGAGGGGGCCAATACAATGAGCAGTTCTTC. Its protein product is CASSLVGREGGGQYNEQFF.